This TCR beta chain was documented in a study of T cell responses to AZD1222 COVID-19 vaccine. Clones were sequenced by immunoSEQ multiplex PCR, and TCRdb holds only the in-frame ones, with some missing. The sample lists some 120,000 clones; roughly nine tenths were seen once. The CDR3 has 11 amino acids. V gave up 3 bases and J gave up 6 bases, with 9 bases separating them. In germline, CDR1 is DFQATT, CDR2 SNEGSKA (reference sequence). This clone was counted a few times. Its antigen is not identified. Findings and caveats of the study: No day 14 peak samples; only post-peak repertoires were characterized.

The source is an adult in good health. Sequenced here: peripheral blood, sampled on day 0 of AZD1222 vaccination. The V and J genes are TRBV20-1 and TRBJ2-7, with TRBD1 as a possible D gene (5 bases). This CDR3 is CSARGLAEQYF. For the CDR3, the DNA is TGCAGTGCTAGGGGGCTTGCCGAGCAGTACTTC.